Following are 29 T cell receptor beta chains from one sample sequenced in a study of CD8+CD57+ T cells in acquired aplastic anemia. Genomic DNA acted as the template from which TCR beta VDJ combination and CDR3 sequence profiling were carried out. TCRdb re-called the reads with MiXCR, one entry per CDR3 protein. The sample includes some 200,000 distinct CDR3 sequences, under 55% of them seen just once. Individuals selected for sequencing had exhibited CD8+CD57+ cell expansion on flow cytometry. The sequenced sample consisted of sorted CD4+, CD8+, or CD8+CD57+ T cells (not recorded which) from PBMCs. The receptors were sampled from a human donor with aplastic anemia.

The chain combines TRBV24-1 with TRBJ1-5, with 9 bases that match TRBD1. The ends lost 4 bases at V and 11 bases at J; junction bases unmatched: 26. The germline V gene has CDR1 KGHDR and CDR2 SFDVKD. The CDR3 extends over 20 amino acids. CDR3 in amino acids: CATSESSGQGKGLAQSSQHF. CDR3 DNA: TGTGCCACCAGTGAATCTTCAGGACAGGGGAAGGGGTTGGCACAATCATCCCAGCATTTT.

The CDR3 loop reads CASSVGQGLGGNTIYF. In DNA form, the CDR3 reads TGTGCCAGCAGCGTAGGCCAGGGACTGGGCGGAAACACCATATATTTT. The chain combines TRBV9 with TRBJ1-3; D possibly corresponds to TRBD1 (5 bases). CDR1 and CDR2 from the germline V gene are SGDLS and YYNGEE. The V end was cut by 0 bases, the J end by 4 bases, with 14 bases between. The CDR3 length is 16 residues.

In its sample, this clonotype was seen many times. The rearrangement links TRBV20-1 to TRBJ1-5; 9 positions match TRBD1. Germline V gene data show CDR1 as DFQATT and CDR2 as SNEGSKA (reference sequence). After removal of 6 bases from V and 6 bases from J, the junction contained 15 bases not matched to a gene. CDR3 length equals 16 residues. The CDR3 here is CSAEGGTGRPGQPQHF. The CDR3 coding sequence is TGCAGTGCAGAGGGGGGGACAGGGAGACCTGGTCAGCCCCAGCATTTT.

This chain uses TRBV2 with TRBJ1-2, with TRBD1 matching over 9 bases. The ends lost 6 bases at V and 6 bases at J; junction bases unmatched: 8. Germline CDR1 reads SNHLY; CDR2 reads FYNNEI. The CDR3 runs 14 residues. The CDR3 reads CASRAWDREDGYTF. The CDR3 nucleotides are TGTGCCAGCAGAGCCTGGGACAGGGAAGATGGCTACACCTTC.

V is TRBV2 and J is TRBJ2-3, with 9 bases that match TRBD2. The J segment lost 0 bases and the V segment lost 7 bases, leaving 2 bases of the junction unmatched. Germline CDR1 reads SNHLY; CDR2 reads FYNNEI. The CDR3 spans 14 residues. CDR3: CASKAGGSTDTQYF. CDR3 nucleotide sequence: TGTGCCAGCAAGGCGGGGGGGAGCACAGATACGCAGTATTTT.

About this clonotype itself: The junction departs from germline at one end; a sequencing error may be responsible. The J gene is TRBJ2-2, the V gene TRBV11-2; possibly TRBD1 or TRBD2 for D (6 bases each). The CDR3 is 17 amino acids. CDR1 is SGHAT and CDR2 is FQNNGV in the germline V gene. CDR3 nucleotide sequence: TGTGCCAGCAGCTTAGAAGGGGGACTTCTGAACGCCGGGGAGCTGTTTTTT. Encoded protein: CASSLEGGLLNAGELFF.

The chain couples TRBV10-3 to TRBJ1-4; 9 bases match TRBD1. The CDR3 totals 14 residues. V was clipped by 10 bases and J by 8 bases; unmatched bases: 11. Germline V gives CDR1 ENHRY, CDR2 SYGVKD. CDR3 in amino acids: CATAGTGWGEKLFF. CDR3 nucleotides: TGTGCCACCGCCGGGACAGGGTGGGGAGAAAAACTGTTTTTT.

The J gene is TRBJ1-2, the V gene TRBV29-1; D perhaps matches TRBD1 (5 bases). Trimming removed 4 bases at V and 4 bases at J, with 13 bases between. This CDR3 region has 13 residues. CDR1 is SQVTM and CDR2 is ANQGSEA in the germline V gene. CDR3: CSVGQLLFYGYTF. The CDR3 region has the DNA TGCAGCGTTGGACAGTTACTTTTCTATGGCTACACCTTC.

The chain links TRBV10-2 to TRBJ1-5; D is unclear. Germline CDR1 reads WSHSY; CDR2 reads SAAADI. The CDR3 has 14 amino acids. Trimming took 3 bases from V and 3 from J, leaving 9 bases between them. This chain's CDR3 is CASSENSVNQPQHF. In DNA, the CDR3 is TGCGCCAGCAGTGAAAACAGTGTCAATCAGCCCCAGCATTTT.

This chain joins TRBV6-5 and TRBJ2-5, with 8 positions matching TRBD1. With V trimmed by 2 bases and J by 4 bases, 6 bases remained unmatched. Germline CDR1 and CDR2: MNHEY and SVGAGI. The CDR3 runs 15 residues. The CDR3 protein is CASSYETGASETQYF. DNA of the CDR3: TGTGCCAGCAGTTACGAGACAGGGGCCTCAGAGACCCAGTACTTC.

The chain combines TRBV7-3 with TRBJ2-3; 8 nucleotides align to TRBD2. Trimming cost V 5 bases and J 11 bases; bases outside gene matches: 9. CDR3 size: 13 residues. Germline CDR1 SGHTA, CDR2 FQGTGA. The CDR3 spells CASSIGLAVEQYF. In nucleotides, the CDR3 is TGTGCCAGCAGCATCGGACTAGCAGTTGAGCAGTATTTT.

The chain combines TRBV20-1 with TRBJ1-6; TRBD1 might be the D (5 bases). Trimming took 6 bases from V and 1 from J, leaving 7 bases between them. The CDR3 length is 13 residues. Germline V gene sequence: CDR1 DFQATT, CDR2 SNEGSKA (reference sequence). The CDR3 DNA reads TGCAGTGCCAGACAGTCCTATAATTCACCCCTCCACTTT. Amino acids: CSARQSYNSPLHF.

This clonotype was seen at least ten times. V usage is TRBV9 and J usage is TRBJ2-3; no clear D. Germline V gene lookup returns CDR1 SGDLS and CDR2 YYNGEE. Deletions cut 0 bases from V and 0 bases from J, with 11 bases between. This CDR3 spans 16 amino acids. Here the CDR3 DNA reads TGTGCCAGCAGCGTAGTAGGAGAGCCTAGCACAGATACGCAGTATTTT. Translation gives CASSVVGEPSTDTQYF.

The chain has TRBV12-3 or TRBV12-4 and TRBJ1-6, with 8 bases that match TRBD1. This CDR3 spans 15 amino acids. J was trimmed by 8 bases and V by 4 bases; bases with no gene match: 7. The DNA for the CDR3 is TGTGCCAGCAGTTCGGGAGGGACAGGCGATTCACCCCTCCACTTT. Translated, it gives CASSSGGTGDSPLHF.

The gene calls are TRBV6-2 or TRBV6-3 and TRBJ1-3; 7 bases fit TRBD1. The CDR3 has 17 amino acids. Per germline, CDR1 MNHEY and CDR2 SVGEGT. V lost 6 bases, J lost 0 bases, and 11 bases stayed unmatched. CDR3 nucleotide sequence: TGTGCCAGCAGAACCCCAGCCCCAGGGGGCTCTGGAAACACCATATATTTT. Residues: CASRTPAPGGSGNTIYF.

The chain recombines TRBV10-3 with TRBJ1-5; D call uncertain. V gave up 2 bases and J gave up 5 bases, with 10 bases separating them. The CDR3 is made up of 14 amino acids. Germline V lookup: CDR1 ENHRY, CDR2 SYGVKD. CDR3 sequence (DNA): TGTGCCATCAGTGAGGCAAGGGAGGATCAGCCCCAGCATTTT. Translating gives CAISEAREDQPQHF.

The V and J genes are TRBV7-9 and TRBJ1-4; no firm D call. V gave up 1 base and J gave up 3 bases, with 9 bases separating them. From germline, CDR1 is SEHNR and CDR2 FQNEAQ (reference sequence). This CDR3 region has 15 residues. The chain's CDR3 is CASSLGQASNEKLFF. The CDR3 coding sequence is TGTGCCAGCAGCTTAGGGCAGGCCTCTAATGAAAAACTGTTTTTT.

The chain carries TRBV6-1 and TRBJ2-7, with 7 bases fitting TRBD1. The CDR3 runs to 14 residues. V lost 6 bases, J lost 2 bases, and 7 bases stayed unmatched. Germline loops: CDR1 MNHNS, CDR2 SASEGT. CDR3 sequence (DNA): TGTGCCAGCAGCCGGACAGGACCTCCCTACGAGCAGTACTTC. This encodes CASSRTGPPYEQYF.

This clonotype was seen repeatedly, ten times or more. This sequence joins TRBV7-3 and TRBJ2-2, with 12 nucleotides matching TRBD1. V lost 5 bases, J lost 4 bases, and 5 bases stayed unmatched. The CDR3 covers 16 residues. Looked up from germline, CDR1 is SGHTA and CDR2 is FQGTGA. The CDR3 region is CASSAVGQGATGELFF. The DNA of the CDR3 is TGTGCCAGCAGCGCCGTGGGACAGGGGGCCACCGGGGAGCTGTTTTTT.

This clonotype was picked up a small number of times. The CDR3 sequence is CASSVTGGDQPQHF. In nucleotides, the CDR3 is TGTGCCAGCTCCGTGACAGGGGGCGATCAGCCCCAGCATTTT. The chain links TRBV18 to TRBJ1-5; 10 bases align to TRBD1. V was clipped by 6 bases and J by 5 bases; unmatched bases: 4. There are 14 residues in the CDR3. Germline V gene lookup returns CDR1 KGHSH and CDR2 LQKENI.

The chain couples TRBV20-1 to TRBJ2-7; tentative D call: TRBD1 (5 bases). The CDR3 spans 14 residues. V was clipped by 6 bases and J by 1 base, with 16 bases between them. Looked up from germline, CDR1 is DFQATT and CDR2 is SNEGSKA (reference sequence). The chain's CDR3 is CSAEGQISSYEQYF. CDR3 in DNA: TGCAGTGCGGAAGGACAAATCTCTTCCTACGAGCAGTACTTC.

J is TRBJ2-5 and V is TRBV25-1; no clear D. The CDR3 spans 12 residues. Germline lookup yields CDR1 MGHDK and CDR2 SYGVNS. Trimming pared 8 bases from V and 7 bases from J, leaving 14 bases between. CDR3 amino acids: CASSGRWGTQYF. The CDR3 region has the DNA TGTGCCAGCTCCGGGCGATGGGGGACCCAGTACTTC.

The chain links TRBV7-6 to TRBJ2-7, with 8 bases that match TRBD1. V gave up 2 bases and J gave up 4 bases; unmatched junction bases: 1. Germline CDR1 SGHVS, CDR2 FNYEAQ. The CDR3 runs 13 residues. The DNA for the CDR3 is TGTGCCAGCAGCTTAACAGGGGGGTACGAGCAGTACTTC. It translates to CASSLTGGYEQYF.

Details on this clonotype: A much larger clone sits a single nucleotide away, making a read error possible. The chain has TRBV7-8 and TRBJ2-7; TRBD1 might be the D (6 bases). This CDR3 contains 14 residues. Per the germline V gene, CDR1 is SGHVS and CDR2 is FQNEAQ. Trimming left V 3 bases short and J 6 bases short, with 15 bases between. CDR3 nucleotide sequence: TGTGCCAGCAGCTTCAGGGGACCGGTCGGCGAGCAGTACTTC. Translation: CASSFRGPVGEQYF.

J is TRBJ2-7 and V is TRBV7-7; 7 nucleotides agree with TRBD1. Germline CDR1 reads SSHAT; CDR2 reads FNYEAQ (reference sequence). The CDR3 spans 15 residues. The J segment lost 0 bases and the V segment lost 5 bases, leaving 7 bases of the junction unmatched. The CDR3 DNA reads TGTGCCAGCAGCCATGGACAGGAGAGCTCCTACGAGCAGTACTTC. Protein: CASSHGQESSYEQYF.

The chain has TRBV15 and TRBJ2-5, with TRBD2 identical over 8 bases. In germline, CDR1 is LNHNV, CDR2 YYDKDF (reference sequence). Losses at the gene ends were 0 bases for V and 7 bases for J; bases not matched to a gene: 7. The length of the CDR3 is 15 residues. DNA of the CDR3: TGTGCCACCAGCAGAGAGGGAGCGGGGGTCGCGACCCAGTACTTC. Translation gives CATSREGAGVATQYF. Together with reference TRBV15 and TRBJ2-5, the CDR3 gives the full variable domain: DAMVIQNPRYQVTQFGKPVTLSCSQTLNHNVMYWYQQKSSQAPKLLFHYYDKDFNNEADTPDNFQSRRPNTSFCFLDIRSPGLGDTAMYLCATSREGAGVATQYFGPGTRLLVL.

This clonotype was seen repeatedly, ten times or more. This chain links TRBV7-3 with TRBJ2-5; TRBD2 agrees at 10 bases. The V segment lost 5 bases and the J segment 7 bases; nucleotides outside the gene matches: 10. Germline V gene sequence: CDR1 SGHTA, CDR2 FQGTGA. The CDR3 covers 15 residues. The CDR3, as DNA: TGTGCCAGCAGCCAAGCGGGGGGGACCCTAGGGACCCAGTACTTC. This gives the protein CASSQAGGTLGTQYF.

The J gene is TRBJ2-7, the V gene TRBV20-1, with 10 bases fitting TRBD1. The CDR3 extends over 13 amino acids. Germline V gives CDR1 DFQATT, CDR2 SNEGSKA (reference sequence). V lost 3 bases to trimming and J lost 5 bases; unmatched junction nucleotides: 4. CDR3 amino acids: CSARTGGRDEQYF. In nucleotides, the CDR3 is TGCAGTGCTAGGACAGGGGGCAGGGACGAGCAGTACTTC.

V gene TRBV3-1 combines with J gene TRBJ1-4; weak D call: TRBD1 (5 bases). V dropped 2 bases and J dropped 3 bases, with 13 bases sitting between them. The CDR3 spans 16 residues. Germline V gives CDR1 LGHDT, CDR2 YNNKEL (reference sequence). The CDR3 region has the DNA TGTGCCAGCAGCCAACGAAGACCGGGGGCTAATGAAAAACTGTTTTTT. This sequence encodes CASSQRRPGANEKLFF.